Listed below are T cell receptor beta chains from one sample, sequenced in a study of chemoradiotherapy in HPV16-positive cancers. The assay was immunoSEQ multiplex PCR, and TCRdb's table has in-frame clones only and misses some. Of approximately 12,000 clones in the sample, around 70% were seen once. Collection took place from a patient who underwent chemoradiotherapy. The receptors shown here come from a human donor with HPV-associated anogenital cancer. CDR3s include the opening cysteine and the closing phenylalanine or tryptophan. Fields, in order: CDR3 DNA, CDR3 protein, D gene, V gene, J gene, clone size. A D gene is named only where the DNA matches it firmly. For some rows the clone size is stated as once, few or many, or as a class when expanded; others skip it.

TGTGCCAGCAGTTTCGGACGAAACTATCAGCCCCAGCATTTT	CASSFGRNYQPQHF	-	TRBV28	TRBJ1-5	-
TGTGCCAGTAGTAGGACAGGAAACTATGGCTACACCTTC	CASSRTGNYGYTF	TRBD1	TRBV19	TRBJ1-2	few
TGTGCCAGCAGTGACTCGGACAGGGATACCGGGGAGCTGTTTTTT	CASSDSDRDTGELFF	TRBD1	TRBV6-1	TRBJ2-2	-
TGTGCCTGGACCCCCTGGGACACCCGAGTACCCGAAGCTTTCTTT	CAWTPWDTRVPEAFF	-	TRBV30	TRBJ1-1	-
TGTGCCAGCAGTGACTTGACCTCGTCTAGCACAGATACGCAGTATTTT	CASSDLTSSSTDTQYF	-	TRBV6-4	TRBJ2-3	-
TGTGCCAGCAAAGGAGGGGGGAGGGATACGCAGTATTTT	CASKGGGRDTQYF	-	TRBV6-5	TRBJ2-3	once
TGTGCCAGCAGCTCGGGACGGAGAACCGGGGAGCTGTTTTTT	CASSSGRRTGELFF	-	TRBV14	TRBJ2-2	-
TGTGCCAGTAGGATGGACAGGTCTTATGGCTACACCTTC	CASRMDRSYGYTF	TRBD1	TRBV19	TRBJ1-2	-
TGTGCCAGCAGGTCAACAGGGGTTCAAGGCTACACCTTC	CASRSTGVQGYTF	TRBD1	TRBV7-2	TRBJ1-2	-
TGTGCCAGCGAGGAACTGGGGGCCTACGAGCAGTACTTC	CASEELGAYEQYF	-	TRBV6-1	TRBJ2-7	-
TGTGCCAGCAGCTTGAACAGGGCAACAGATACGCAGTATTTT	CASSLNRATDTQYF	-	TRBV11-3	TRBJ2-3	-
TGCGCCAGCAGCTTGTGGGACCTCAGCAGTTCACCCCTCCACTTT	CASSLWDLSSSPLHF	-	TRBV5-1	TRBJ1-6	-
TGCGCCAGCAGCTTGGTCTCCCCCACTAGCACAGATACGCAGTATTTT	CASSLVSPTSTDTQYF	-	TRBV5-1	TRBJ2-3	few
TGTGCCAGCAGCTTGGAAGTAAGCGATCAGCCCCAGCATTTT	CASSLEVSDQPQHF	-	TRBV5-5	TRBJ1-5	-
TGTGCCAGCAGCTTCGCCGGGACAGGGGCTTTGGAGACCCAGTACTTC	CASSFAGTGALETQYF	TRBD1	TRBV5-8	TRBJ2-5	-
TGTGCCAGCGGCCCACGACAGAAAAATGAAAAACTGTTTTTT	CASGPRQKNEKLFF	-	TRBV7-8	TRBJ1-4	-
TGTGCCTGGAGTGTAGGAGGGACAGTTCAGTACGAGCAGTACTTC	CAWSVGGTVQYEQYF	-	TRBV30	TRBJ2-7	few
TGTGCCAGCAGTTGGGGGATCGGCGGCACTGAAGCTTTCTTT	CASSWGIGGTEAFF	-	TRBV27	TRBJ1-1	-
TGTGCCAGCAGTGTTGGGGACAGGTCGGGCTACGAGCAGTACTTC	CASSVGDRSGYEQYF	TRBD1	TRBV2	TRBJ2-7	-
TGTGCCAGTAGTATTCCCACACTAGCGGGAGTTTCCAATGAGCAGTTCTTC	CASSIPTLAGVSNEQFF	TRBD2	TRBV19	TRBJ2-1	-
TGTGCCAGCAGCTTAAGAGGACAGGGGGAAATTAGGAACACTGAAGCTTTCTTT	CASSLRGQGEIRNTEAFF	TRBD1	TRBV7-2	TRBJ1-1	-
TGTGCCAGCAGCTTAGCGGGCGGATATGGCTACACCTTC	CASSLAGGYGYTF	-	TRBV7-9	TRBJ1-2	-
TGTGCCAGCAGTTACTTTCGGCGGGACATCACCTACGAGCAGTACTTC	CASSYFRRDITYEQYF	-	TRBV6-6	TRBJ2-7	few
TGTGCCAGCAGTTTTAACACCGGGGAGCTGTTTTTT	CASSFNTGELFF	-	TRBV27	TRBJ2-2	once
TGTGCCAGCCCGGGGGAGTATGAGCAGTTCTTC	CASPGEYEQFF	-	TRBV7-2	TRBJ2-1	-
TGTGCCAGCAGCTTAGCTTCGACAGGGGCATTGAATGAGCAGTTCTTC	CASSLASTGALNEQFF	TRBD1	TRBV7-2	TRBJ2-1	-
TGCGCCAGCAGCGGAACTACAGGGGGCAGGCAAGAGACCCAGTACTTC	CASSGTTGGRQETQYF	TRBD1	TRBV5-1	TRBJ2-5	-
TGTGCCAGCAGCAATAGGGCCTACGAGCAGTACTTC	CASSNRAYEQYF	-	TRBV4-2	TRBJ2-7	-
TGTGCCAGCAGCTTGCATGTCGGCGGGGCCTTGGGCACAGATACGCAGTATTTT	CASSLHVGGALGTDTQYF	-	TRBV5-4	TRBJ2-3	few
TGTGCCAGCGACCAGCGGGAGGGGAAGCAGTTCTTC	CASDQREGKQFF	TRBD2	TRBV2	TRBJ2-1	-
TGTGCCAGCAGCTTGGGTCTCCAGGGGAGCACCGGGGAGCTGTTTTTT	CASSLGLQGSTGELFF	-	TRBV5-4	TRBJ2-2	-
TGTGCCAGCAGCTTGGGAGGGAGAATATACGAGCAGTACTTC	CASSLGGRIYEQYF	-	TRBV5-6	TRBJ2-7	-
TGTGCCAGCAGCTTCGCTAGGGTCACAGATACGCAGTATTTT	CASSFARVTDTQYF	-	TRBV7-9	TRBJ2-3	-
TGCGCCAGCAGCCTGGGACAGGGCAGCTATGGCTACACCTTC	CASSLGQGSYGYTF	TRBD1	TRBV5-1	TRBJ1-2	-
TGTGCCTGGAGGGCCGGCGGGGGTGGCTACACCTTC	CAWRAGGGGYTF	-	TRBV30	TRBJ1-2	few
TGCAGCGTTGAACTGGGACAGGGGAGAGCAGAGACCCAGTACTTC	CSVELGQGRAETQYF	TRBD1	TRBV29-1	TRBJ2-5	-
TGTGCCAGCAGTTCTGGCCGGAAGTTAATCGGAAATGAAAAACTGTTTTTT	CASSSGRKLIGNEKLFF	-	TRBV27	TRBJ1-4	-
TGCGCCAGCAGCTTGGGGGACAGCTCCTGGGGAACTGAAGCTTTCTTT	CASSLGDSSWGTEAFF	TRBD1	TRBV5-1	TRBJ1-1	-
TGTGCCAGCAGTCTGGATAGCAATCAGCCCCAGCATTTT	CASSLDSNQPQHF	-	TRBV7-9	TRBJ1-5	few
TGTGCCAGCAGTTTAATCGCAGGGGGGACTCCTTGGGCCCAGTACTTC	CASSLIAGGTPWAQYF	-	TRBV28	TRBJ2-5	-
TGTGCCAGCAGTGAAGCAGCCGGGACAGCCTCCTACGAGCAGTACTTC	CASSEAAGTASYEQYF	TRBD1	TRBV6-1	TRBJ2-7	-
TGTGCCTGGAGTGTCGCTCGGAACACTGAAGCTTTCTTT	CAWSVARNTEAFF	-	TRBV30	TRBJ1-1	-
TGCAGCGTTGAACGGAACGGGAACACCGGGGAGCTGTTTTTT	CSVERNGNTGELFF	-	TRBV29-1	TRBJ2-2	-
TGCGCCAGCAGCCAAGATCGTGGCAGGGCCTACGAGCAGTACTTC	CASSQDRGRAYEQYF	-	TRBV4-3	TRBJ2-7	-
TGTGCCGGTAATACGAGCTACGAGCAGTACTTC	CAGNTSYEQYF	-	TRBV2	TRBJ2-7	few
TGTGCCAGCAGCCCAAGGACAGGGGAGCAGTTCTTC	CASSPRTGEQFF	TRBD1	TRBV11-2	TRBJ2-1	once
TGCGCCAGCAGCGGCGGGGCGGGTGGTAGCACTGAAGCTTTCTTT	CASSGGAGGSTEAFF	-	TRBV5-1	TRBJ1-1	-
TGTGCCAGCAGCCCCAGGACAGGGGGGGGTGAAGTTTTCTTT	CASSPRTGGGEVFF	TRBD1	TRBV5-8	TRBJ1-1	-
TGCGCCAGCAGCCACGGGACAGGAGAAAATCAGCCCCAGCATTTT	CASSHGTGENQPQHF	TRBD1	TRBV5-1	TRBJ1-5	-
TGTGCCAGCAGTAAGCCTGGGACCTCCTACAATGAGCAGTTCTTC	CASSKPGTSYNEQFF	-	TRBV2	TRBJ2-1	-
TGCGCCAGCAGCTATACCGGGGGGCTAAACGAGCAGTACTTC	CASSYTGGLNEQYF	-	TRBV5-1	TRBJ2-7	-